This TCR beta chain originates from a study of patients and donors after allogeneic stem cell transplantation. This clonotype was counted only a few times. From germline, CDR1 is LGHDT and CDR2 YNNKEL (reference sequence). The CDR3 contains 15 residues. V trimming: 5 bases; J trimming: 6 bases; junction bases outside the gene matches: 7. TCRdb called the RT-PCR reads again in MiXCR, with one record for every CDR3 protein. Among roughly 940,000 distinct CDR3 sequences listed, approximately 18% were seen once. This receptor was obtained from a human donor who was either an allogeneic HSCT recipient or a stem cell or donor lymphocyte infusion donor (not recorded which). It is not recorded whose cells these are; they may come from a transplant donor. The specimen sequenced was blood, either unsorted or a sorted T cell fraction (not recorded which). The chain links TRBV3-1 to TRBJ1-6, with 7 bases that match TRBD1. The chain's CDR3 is CASSGRDSSNSPLHF. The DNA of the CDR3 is TGTGCCAGCAGCGGCCGGGACAGCTCTAATTCACCCCTCCACTTT.